This TCR beta chain was sequenced for a study of cytomegalovirus exposure and HLA in healthy donors. This CDR3 is built from 13 residues. CDR1 is SGHTA, CDR2 FQGTGA, per germline. The ends were cut back, 3 bases at V and 3 bases at J, with 8 bases in the middle. Comments on this clone: The antigen is unknown.

Clones were read by immunoSEQ multiplex PCR, and TCRdb kept only the in-frame ones, dropping some. The sample yields over 35,000 clones, approximately 95% seen once. Overall study results and limits: The investigators catalogued under 200 TCR beta chains as cytomegalovirus-associated. Three CMV-associated chains were confirmed in vitro to be specific for CMV antigens. The TCR clusters that emerged in the first cohort tended, a later analysis found, to co-occur in the approximately 130 validation repertoires. Rarity marked most TCR sequences, yet some public TCRs occurred in many donors.

V gene TRBV7-3 combines with J gene TRBJ1-1; the D is unclear. This clonotype originated in a man aged 18-30 years in good health and CMV-seronegative. The sequenced sample consisted of PBMCs. This chain's CDR3 is CASSFAEDTEAFF. DNA for the CDR3: TGTGCCAGCAGCTTTGCGGAGGACACTGAAGCTTTCTTT.